This T cell receptor (beta chain) was observed in a study of T cells after yellow fever vaccination (dated by TCRdb to the late 2010s). Background for the entire study: The SMART-Seq v4 Ultra Low Input RNA kit was used to prepare libraries from fractions with low cell numbers. The cohort comprised two healthy male donors, one aged 18 to 30 and one aged 30 to 40 years. Blood was collected at multiple timepoints before and after primary and secondary immunization, and bulk PBMC replicates and cell subsets were isolated. Bulk TCR alpha and beta repertoires were sequenced longitudinally to track T-cell clones before and after primary and booster YFV17D yellow fever vaccination. Broad study findings and their caveats: FACS-sorted repertoires could contain abundant contaminating clonotypes from the bulk population, so computational filtering was required. After the booster, most clones that had expanded after primary vaccination were detected again (around 95% of CD4 and 88% of CD8), suggesting broad maintenance of memory. The secondary T-cell response was weaker than the primary response but faster, peaking on day 5 instead of day 15. Because only two donors were included in the study, the extent to which the findings can be generalized is limited. A small share of clonotypes occurred in both CD4 and CD8 compartments, likely arising from convergent recombination.

Points on this clonotype: The target of this receptor is not known. One base away there is no much larger clone; base qualities are not given.

Interpreted using the paper, the treatment or condition label stands for: live attenuated yellow fever vaccine strain. At each blood-draw timepoint, two biological replicates of bulk PBMCs were obtained. A standard Ficoll-Paque protocol was used to isolate PBMCs from peripheral blood. RNA was extracted with TriZol from bulk PBMCs, CD4 and CD8 fractions, and dextramer-positive and dextramer-negative fractions. TCR cDNA was synthesized by 5'RACE template switching, which introduced a universal primer site and unique molecular identifiers. Priming of cDNA synthesis was performed from both the TCR alpha and TCR beta constant segments. Libraries were amplified in two PCR steps, with sample barcodes and sequencing adapters added in the second step. Libraries were sequenced on Illumina HiSeq 2500 (2x100 bp) or NovaSeq (2x150 bp). On the authors' methods: MIGEC handled demultiplexing of reads and collapsing into UMI consensus sequences, while MiXCR performed V(D)J alignment. Clonotypes responding to the vaccine were identified with edgeR on replicate PBMC samples, with the criteria of FDR below 0.01 and a log2 fold change above 5 up to day 15. Bulk clonotypes were assigned CD4 or CD8 identity according to which sequenced CD4 or CD8 repertoire held them at higher abundance. TCRdb reran the public reads through fastp at Q25 and MiXCR, keeping productive beta chains. All rows with the same CDR3 protein become a single entry with the most common DNA and genes. What appears here as the V and J calls and clone size reflects TCRdb's work, not the paper's. This sample comprises about 340,000 distinct CDR3 sequences, over 8% of them detected only once. Clones ranked in the top ten supply roughly 18% of the sample.

The germline V end is reduced by 4 bases and the J end by 3 bases; junction bases left unmatched: 9. The CDR3 spans 16 residues, from the cysteine through the phenylalanine. Of the read, only the CDR3 DNA is kept; its 48 bases are in frame from base 1. Reading the germline V gene (reference sequence) gives CDR1 SGHNT and CDR2 YYREEE. The TCR comes from a man younger than 35 who received the YFV17D yellow fever vaccine. The sample here was PBMCs, taken on the day of the first yellow fever vaccination. The chain couples TRBV5-4 to TRBJ2-1; TRBD1 fits 8 bases in the junction. The CDR3 reads as follows: CASSPDRDVSYNEQFF. In nucleotide form, the sequence is TGTGCCAGCAGCCCGGACAGGGATGTTAGCTACAATGAGCAGTTCTTC.